This T cell receptor beta chain was captured by sequencing in a study of a mutant IDH1 vaccine in newly diagnosed glioma (dated by TCRdb to about 2021). Regarding the research as a whole: Patients received eight vaccinations in weeks 1, 3, 5, 7, 11, 15, 19 and 23, corresponding to visits V03 through V10. Vaccination was initiated 4-6 weeks after radiotherapy alone, or concurrently with temozolomide cycles in the chemotherapy-containing groups. Of the approximately 34 patients who were treated, 62.5% were male and approximately 38% were female, and the mean age was around 40 years. Prior to enrollment, standard therapy consisting of radiotherapy alone, temozolomide alone, or radiochemotherapy with temozolomide had been administered to patients, with the combination being received by most patients. Six visits were used for peripheral blood collection: V03 (baseline), V05, V07, V10, V12 and V13. Longitudinal TCRB deep sequencing was done for some 26 treated patients, wherever samples were available for exploratory analyses.

Receptor amplification or capture employed the immunoSEQ multiplex PCR assay. Following the manufacturer's protocol, the hsTCRB Kit was used to amplify rearranged TCR beta chain sequences. Sequencing of TCRB libraries was carried out on an Illumina MiSeq. Turning to the authors' computational methods: The proprietary platform of the kit vendor was used for demultiplexing, trimming and gene mapping. TCRdb provides this immuneACCESS table in a form limited to in-frame rearrangements. Some clones are lacking; in checked studies, under half of them reflect an unresolved V gene, and why the rest are absent is not known. V, J and clone size reflect that table, while D and trimming were determined from the DNA. The sample table lists about 64,000 clones, around 83% of them with a count of one. Approximately 3.8% of the sample is held by the ten biggest clonotypes. Comments on this clone: It lacks a known antigen. Per-base quality was not reported, and no clone a single base away is much larger than it.

V is shortened by 1 base, J by 5 bases, and the region joining them spans 17 bases. The CDR3 starts with the cysteine, ends with the phenylalanine, and has 16 residues. Only the CDR3 portion is preserved as DNA: 48 bases, with reading frame beginning at the first base. According to the germline V gene, CDR1 reads SGHAT and CDR2 reads FQNNGV. Results the study describes overall, beyond this receptor: Selection of PBMC samples for TCRB deep sequencing was based on availability. The authors stated that sample limitations prevented analyses of patient blood samples from being reproduced. Pseudoprogression seemed to be unrelated to changes in the top peripheral T cell clonotypes found by TCRB sequencing. Across multiple MHC alleles, vaccine-induced immune responses were seen in nearly 95% of patients.

Per the publication, the time point label means: week 23, last vaccination. Each vaccine dose was 300 ug of a 20-mer mutant IDH1 peptide in Montanide, given subcutaneously with topical imiquimod. All donors had newly diagnosed IDH1-mutant astrocytomas of WHO grade 3 or 4 that showed loss of nuclear ATRX. The samples were drawn from NOA16, a multicentre, single-arm, open-label phase I trial in Germany that tested a mutant IDH1 peptide vaccine in humans for the first time. Genomic DNA for TCRB sequencing was extracted from EDTA blood using the DNeasy Blood and Tissue Kit. This specimen consisted of PBMCs, obtained from a glioma patient whose treatment included an IDH1 peptide vaccine. This clonotype was obtained from a man aged 30 to 39 with glioma. The rearranged segments are TRBV11-2 and TRBJ1-1; a tentative D call is TRBD1 (5 bases match). The DNA sequence is given as TGTGCCAGCAGCTTAGTAGACCCAGGGATCGGGACTGAAGCTTTCTTT. Protein translation: CASSLVDPGIGTEAFF.